This entry features one T cell receptor beta chain sequence. The trim removed 8 bases at V and 1 base at J, leaving 4 bases unmatched. Germline loops: CDR1 SGHTA, CDR2 FQGNSA. The CDR3 loop spans 15 amino acids. In the original analysis: Amplification with reference gene primers provided the estimates of nucleated cell counts. Assay: immunoSEQ multiplex PCR; the TCRdb copy retains only in-frame clones and omits some. V and J calls plus clone size are reproduced from that table; the DNA served to infer D and trimming. Here the sample spans around 46,000 clones, around 85% being singletons. The sample belongs to a study of blood T cell repertoires in COVID-19. Turning to the study itself: Samples came from the United States, Italy and Spain, spanning acute and convalescent COVID-19. In each case, the material was cDNA or gDNA derived from T cells, B-cell-depleted T cells, or PBMCs.

The chain has TRBV7-2 and TRBJ2-1; 11 nucleotides agree with TRBD2. Sequenced: peripheral blood. The clonotype originates from a human donor in a cohort sampled during active COVID-19. The donor label of this sample is uncertain. CDR3 coding DNA: TGTGCCAGCTCCGGACTAGCGGGTTCCTACAATGAGCAGTTCTTC. As protein: CASSGLAGSYNEQFF.